This TCR beta chain was obtained from a study of T cells in Graves' hyperthyroidism and ophthalmopathy. Amplification of TCR beta CDR3 regions used RNA as the template. HTBI primers were used for first-round RT-PCR of the TCR CDR3. TCRdb redid the calling of the multiplex PCR reads with MiXCR, one entry per CDR3 protein. Of around 700,000 distinct CDR3 sequences listed, around 19% are singletons. Uncontrolled infection, other autoimmune disease, pregnancy or lactation led to exclusion. Cells are PBMCs isolated from more than 8.5 ml of fresh blood. V dropped 2 bases and J dropped 2; count of bases not matched to a gene: 6. The germline V gene has CDR1 ENHRY and CDR2 SYGVKD. The CDR3 totals 16 residues.

V is TRBV10-3 and J is TRBJ2-5; 9 bases line up with TRBD1. The sample was blood. This sequence originates from a woman in her forties or fifties with Graves' hyperthyroidism that later progressed to Graves' ophthalmopathy. CDR3 sequence (DNA): TGTGCCATCAGTGAGACCGTAGGGACAGGGCAAGAGACCCAGTACTTC. Translated, it gives CAISETVGTGQETQYF.